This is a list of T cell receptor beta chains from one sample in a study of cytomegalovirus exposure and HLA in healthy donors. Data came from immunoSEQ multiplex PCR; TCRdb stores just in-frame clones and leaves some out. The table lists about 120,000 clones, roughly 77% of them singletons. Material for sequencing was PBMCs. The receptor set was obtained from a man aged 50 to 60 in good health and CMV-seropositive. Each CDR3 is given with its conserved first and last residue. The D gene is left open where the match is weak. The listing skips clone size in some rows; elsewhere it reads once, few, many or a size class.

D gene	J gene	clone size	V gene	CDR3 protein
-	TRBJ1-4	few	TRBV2	CASRGGVSEKLFF
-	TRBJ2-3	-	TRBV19	CASSTSYTDTQYF
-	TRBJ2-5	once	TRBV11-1	CASSKGETQYF
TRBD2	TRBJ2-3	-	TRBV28	CASSPPSGARTDTQYF
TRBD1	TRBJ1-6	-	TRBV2	CASLPTGGNSPLHF
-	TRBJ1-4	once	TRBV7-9	CASSLGSSSEKLFF
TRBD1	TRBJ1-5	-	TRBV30	CAWGKRRQGAIQPQHF
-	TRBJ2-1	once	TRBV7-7	CASSLDRVNEQFF
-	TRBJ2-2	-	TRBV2	CASWEQGNTGELFF
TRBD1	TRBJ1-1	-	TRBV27	CASSLTGADTEAFF
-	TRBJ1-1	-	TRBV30	CAWSRKGTEAFF
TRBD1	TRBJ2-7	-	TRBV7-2	CASSYGQGSYEQYF
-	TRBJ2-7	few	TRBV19	CASSIGGGIDEQYF
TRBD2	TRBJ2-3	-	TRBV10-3	CAIRGTSGGFTDTQYF
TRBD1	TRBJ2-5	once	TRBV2	CASSDAGQGQETQYF
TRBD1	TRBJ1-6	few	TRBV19	CASRDSSYNSPLHF